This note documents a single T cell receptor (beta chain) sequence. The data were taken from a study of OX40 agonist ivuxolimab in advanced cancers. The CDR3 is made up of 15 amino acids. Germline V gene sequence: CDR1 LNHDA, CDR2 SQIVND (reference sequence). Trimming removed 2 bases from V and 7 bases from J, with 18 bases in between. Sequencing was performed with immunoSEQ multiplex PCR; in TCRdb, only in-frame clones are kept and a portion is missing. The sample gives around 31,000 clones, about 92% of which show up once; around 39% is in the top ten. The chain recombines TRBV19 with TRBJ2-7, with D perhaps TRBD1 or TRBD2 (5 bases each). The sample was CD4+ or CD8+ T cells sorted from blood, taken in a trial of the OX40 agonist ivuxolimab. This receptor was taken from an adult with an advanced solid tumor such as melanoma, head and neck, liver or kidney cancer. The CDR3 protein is CASSITQGETREQYF. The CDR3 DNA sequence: TGTGCCAGTAGTATAACCCAGGGAGAAACTAGGGAGCAGTACTTC.